This note documents a single T cell receptor (beta chain) sequence. Its antigen remains unknown. At the DNA level, this CDR3 is encoded by other sequences in the same sample as well. The table came from immunoSEQ multiplex PCR; TCRdb's copy has only in-frame clones and leaves some out. The data contain 90,000 or so clones, roughly 91% of them singletons. The sample originates from a study of PD-1 blockade in classical Hodgkin lymphoma. Findings and limits, study-wide: Differences between repertoires have undefined causes, possibly disease activity or prior therapy. Complete responders possessed baseline diversity comparable to newly diagnosed patients.

The CDR3 spans 14 residues. V lost 2 bases and J 1 base, leaving 10 bases between the germline ends. Germline V gives CDR1 SGHRS, CDR2 YFSETQ. Relapse after autologous stem cell transplantation occurred in every patient, and brentuximab vedotin exposure varied. The clonotype originates from a human donor with classical Hodgkin lymphoma. The chain combines TRBV5-1 with TRBJ2-7; tentatively, D is TRBD1 or TRBD2 (5 bases each). Sample: peripheral blood mononuclear cells (PBMCs), taken before the second cycle of nivolumab. The CDR3 coding sequence is TGCGCCAGCAGCTTTGGGACGTCTTCCTACGAGCAGTACTTC. This gives the protein CASSFGTSSYEQYF. Combining the CDR3 with reference TRBV5-1 and TRBJ2-7 gives the whole variable domain KAGVTQTPRYLIKTRGQQVTLSCSPISGHRSVSWYQQTPGQGLQFLFEYFSETQRNKGNFPGRFSGRQFSNSRSEMNVSTLELGDSALYLCASSFGTSSYEQYFGPGTRLTVT.